Detailed here is one TCR beta chain. Its antigen is as yet unknown. The length of the CDR3 is 14 residues. CDR1 and CDR2 from the germline V gene are MNHNS and SASEGT. V was pared by 2 bases and J by 2 bases, with 2 bases of the junction left unmatched. Data came from immunoSEQ multiplex PCR; TCRdb stores just in-frame clones and leaves some out. In the table there are under 85,000 clones, 85% of which are singletons. The sample comes from a study of OX40 agonist ivuxolimab in advanced cancers. Points from the study as a whole: A proportion of nonresponders additionally exhibited low normalized T-cell clonal expansion. Partial responders dosed at 0.1-3.0 mg/kg displayed clonal expansion ranking among the lowest. In the expanded peripheral T cells, antigen specificity was never determined.

The chain carries TRBV6-1 and TRBJ2-5; TRBD1 agrees at 7 bases. This sample comprised CD4+ or CD8+ T cells sorted from blood, obtained in a trial of the OX40 agonist ivuxolimab. The source of this sequence is an adult with an advanced solid tumor such as melanoma, head and neck, liver or kidney cancer. CDR3 region: CASSERGQQETQYF. The CDR3 DNA sequence: TGTGCCAGCAGTGAAAGGGGACAGCAAGAGACCCAGTACTTC.